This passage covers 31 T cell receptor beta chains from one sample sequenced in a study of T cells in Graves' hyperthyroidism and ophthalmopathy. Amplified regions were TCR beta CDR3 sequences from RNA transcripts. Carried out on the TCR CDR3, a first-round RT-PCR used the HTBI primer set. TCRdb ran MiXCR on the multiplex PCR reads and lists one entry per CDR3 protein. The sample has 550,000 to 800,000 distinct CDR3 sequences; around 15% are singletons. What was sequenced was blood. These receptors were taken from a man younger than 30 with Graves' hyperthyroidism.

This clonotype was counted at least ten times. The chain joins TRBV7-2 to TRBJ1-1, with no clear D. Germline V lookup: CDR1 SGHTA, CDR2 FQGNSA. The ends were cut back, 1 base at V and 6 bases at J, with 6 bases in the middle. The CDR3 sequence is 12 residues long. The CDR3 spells CASSLGLAEAFF. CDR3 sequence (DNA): TGTGCCAGCAGCTTAGGGTTGGCTGAAGCTTTCTTT.

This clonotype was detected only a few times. CDR3 bases: TGTGCCAGCAGACTAGCGGCCCGAAACACAGATACGCAGTATTTT. Its protein is CASRLAARNTDTQYF. The V call is TRBV6-2 or TRBV6-3, the J call TRBJ2-3; 8 nucleotides line up with TRBD2. Per the germline V gene, CDR1 is MNHEY and CDR2 is SVGEGT. The trim removed 6 bases at V and 2 bases at J, leaving 7 bases unmatched. The CDR3 is 15 amino acids.

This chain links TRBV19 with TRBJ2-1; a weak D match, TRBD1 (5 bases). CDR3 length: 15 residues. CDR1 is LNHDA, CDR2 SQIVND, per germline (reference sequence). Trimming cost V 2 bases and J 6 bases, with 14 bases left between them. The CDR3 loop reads CASSIRQGYANEQFF. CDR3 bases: TGTGCCAGTAGTATAAGGCAGGGCTACGCCAATGAGCAGTTCTTC.

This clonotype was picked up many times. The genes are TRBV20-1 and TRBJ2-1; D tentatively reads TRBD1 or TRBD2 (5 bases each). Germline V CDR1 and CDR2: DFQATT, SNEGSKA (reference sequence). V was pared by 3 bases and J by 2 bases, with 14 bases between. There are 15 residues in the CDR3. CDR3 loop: CSASPEGPTYNEQFF. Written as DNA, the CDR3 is TGCAGTGCTAGTCCAGAGGGGCCGACCTACAATGAGCAGTTCTTC.

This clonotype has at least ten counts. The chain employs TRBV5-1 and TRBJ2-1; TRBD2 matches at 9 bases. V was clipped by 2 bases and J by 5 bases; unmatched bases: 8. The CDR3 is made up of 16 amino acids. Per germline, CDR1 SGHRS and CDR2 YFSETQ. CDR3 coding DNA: TGCGCCAGCAGCTTCCGGACTAGCGCCCCCGACAATGAGCAGTTCTTC. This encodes CASSFRTSAPDNEQFF.

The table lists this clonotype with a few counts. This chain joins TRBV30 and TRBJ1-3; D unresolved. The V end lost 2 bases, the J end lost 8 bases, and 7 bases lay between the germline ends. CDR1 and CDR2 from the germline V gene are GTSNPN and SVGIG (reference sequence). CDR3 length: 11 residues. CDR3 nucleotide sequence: TGTGCCTGGAGTAGTGGTGACACCATATATTTT. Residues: CAWSSGDTIYF.

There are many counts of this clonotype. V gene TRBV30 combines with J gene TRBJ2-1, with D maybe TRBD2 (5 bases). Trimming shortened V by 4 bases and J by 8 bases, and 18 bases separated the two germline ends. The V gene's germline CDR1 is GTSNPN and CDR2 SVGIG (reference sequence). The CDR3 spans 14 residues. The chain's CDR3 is CAWKPPGPRDEQFF. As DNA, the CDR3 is TGTGCCTGGAAACCCCCGGGCCCGAGGGATGAGCAGTTCTTC. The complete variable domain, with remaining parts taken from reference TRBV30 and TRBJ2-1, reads SQTIHQWPATLVQPVGSPLSLECTVEGTSNPNLYWYRQAAGRGLQLLFYSVGIGQISSEVPQNLSASRPQDRQFILSSKKLLLSDSGFYLCAWKPPGPRDEQFFGPGTRLTVL.

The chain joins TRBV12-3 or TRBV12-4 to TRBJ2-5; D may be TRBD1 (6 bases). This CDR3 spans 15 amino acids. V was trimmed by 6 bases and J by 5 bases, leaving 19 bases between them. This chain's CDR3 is CASSSEQGLGETQYF. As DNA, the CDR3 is TGTGCCAGCAGCTCCGAACAGGGTCTAGGGGAGACCCAGTACTTC.

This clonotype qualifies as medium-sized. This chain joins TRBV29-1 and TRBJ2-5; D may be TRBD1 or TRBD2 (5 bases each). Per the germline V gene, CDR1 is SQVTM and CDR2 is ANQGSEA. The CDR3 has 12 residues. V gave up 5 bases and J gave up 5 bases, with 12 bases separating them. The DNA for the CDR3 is TGCAGCGTTCAAGGCCGGGACGAGACCCAGTACTTC. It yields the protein CSVQGRDETQYF.

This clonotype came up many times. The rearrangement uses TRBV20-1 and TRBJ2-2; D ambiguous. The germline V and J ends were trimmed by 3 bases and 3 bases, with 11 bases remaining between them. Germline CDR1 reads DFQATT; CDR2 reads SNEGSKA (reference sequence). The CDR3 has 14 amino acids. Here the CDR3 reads CSARPVGHTGELFF. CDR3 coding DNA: TGCAGTGCTAGGCCCGTTGGGCACACCGGGGAGCTGTTTTTT.

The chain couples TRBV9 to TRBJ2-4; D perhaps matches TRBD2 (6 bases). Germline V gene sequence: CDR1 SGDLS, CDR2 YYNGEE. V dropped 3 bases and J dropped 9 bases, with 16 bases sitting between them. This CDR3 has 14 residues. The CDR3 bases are TGTGCCAGCAGCGCCCGGGCCTCGGAGGGCATTCAGTACTTC. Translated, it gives CASSARASEGIQYF.

The CDR3 is CSVAALDLRDGYTF. CDR3 DNA sequence: TGCAGCGTTGCCGCTTTGGATCTAAGGGATGGCTACACCTTC. This rearrangement joins TRBV29-1 to TRBJ1-2; no firm D call. The V gene lost 4 bases and the J gene lost 6 bases, with 18 bases spanning the gap. Germline V CDR1 and CDR2: SQVTM, ANQGSEA. CDR3 length: 14 amino acids.

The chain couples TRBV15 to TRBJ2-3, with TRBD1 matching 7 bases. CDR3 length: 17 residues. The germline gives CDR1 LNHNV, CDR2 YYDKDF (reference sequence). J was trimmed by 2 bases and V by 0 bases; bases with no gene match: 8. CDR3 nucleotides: TGTGCCACCAGCAGAGAGGATCTACAGGGGACCACAGATACGCAGTATTTT. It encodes CATSREDLQGTTDTQYF.

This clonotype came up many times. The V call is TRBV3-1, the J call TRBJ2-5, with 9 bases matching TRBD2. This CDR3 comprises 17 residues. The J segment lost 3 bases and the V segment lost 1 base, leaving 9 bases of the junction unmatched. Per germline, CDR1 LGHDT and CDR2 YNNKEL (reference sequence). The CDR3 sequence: CASSQGGSSGSEETQYF. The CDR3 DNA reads TGTGCCAGCAGCCAAGGGGGGAGTAGCGGGAGTGAAGAGACCCAGTACTTC.

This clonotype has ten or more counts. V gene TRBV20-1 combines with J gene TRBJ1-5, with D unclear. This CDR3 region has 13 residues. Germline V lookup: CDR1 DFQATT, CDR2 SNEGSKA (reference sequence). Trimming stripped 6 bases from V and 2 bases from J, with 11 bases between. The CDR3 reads CSATAEGNQPQHF. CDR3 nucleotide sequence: TGCAGTGCCACCGCTGAGGGCAATCAGCCCCAGCATTTT.

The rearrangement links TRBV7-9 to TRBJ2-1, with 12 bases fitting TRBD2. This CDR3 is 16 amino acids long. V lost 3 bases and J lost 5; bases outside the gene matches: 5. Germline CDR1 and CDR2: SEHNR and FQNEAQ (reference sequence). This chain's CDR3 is CASSFTSGRLDNEQFF. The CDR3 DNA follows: TGTGCCAGCAGCTTCACTAGCGGGAGGTTGGACAATGAGCAGTTCTTC.

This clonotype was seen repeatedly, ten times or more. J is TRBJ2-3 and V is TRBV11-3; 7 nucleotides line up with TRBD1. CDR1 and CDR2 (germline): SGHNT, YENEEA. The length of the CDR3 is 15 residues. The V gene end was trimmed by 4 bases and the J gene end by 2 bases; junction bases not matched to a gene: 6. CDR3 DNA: TGTGCCAGCAGCTCGGGACAGATACCCACAGATACGCAGTATTTT. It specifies CASSSGQIPTDTQYF.

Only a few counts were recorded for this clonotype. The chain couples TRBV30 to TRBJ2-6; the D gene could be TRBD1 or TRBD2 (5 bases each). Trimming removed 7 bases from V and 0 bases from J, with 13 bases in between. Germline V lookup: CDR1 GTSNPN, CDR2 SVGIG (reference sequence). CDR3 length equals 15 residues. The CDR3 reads CASGTGLSGANVLTF. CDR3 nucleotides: TGTGCCTCGGGGACCGGCCTCTCTGGGGCCAACGTCCTGACTTTC.

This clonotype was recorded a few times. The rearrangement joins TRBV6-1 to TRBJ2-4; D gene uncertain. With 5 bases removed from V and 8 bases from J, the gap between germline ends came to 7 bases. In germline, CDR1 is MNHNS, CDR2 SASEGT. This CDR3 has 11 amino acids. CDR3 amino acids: CASSSGDIQYF. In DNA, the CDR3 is TGTGCCAGCAGTAGTGGGGACATTCAGTACTTC.

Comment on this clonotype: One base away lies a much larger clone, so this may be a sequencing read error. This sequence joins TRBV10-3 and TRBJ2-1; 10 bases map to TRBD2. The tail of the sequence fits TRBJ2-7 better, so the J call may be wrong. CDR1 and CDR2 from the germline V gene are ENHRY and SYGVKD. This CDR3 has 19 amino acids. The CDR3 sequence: CAISESNSLAGGSYNEQYF. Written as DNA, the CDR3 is TGTGCCATCAGTGAGTCGAATTCTTTAGCGGGAGGATCCTACAATGAGCAGTACTTC.

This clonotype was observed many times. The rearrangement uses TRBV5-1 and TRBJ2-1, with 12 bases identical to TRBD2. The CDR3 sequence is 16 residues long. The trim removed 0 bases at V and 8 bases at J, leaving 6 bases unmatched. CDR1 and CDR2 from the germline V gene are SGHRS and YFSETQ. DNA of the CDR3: TGCGCCAGCAGCTTGGGGACTAGCGGGAAGAGCCATGAGCAGTTCTTC. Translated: CASSLGTSGKSHEQFF. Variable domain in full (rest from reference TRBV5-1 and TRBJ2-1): KAGVTQTPRYLIKTRGQQVTLSCSPISGHRSVSWYQQTPGQGLQFLFEYFSETQRNKGNFPGRFSGRQFSNSRSEMNVSTLELGDSALYLCASSLGTSGKSHEQFFGPGTRLTVL.

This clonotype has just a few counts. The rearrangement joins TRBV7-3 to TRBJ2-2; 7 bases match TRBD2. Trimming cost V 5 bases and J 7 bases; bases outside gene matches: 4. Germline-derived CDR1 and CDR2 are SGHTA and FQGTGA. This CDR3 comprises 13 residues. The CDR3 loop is CASSRWGGGELFF. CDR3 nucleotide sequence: TGTGCCAGCAGCCGCTGGGGGGGCGGGGAGCTGTTTTTT.

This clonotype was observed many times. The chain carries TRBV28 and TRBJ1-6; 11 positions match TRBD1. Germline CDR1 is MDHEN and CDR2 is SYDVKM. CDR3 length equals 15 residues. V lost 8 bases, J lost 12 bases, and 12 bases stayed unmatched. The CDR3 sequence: CASYPRTGGLGPLHF. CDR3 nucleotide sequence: TGTGCCAGCTACCCGAGGACAGGGGGCCTTGGACCCCTCCACTTT.

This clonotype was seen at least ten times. The CDR3 here is CASRRNRGRTEAFF. The CDR3 bases are TGTGCCAGCAGAAGGAACAGGGGGCGGACTGAAGCTTTCTTT. This chain joins TRBV11-2 and TRBJ1-1, with TRBD1 matching 9 bases. Trimming removed 6 bases from V and 5 bases from J; junction bases left unmatched: 7. Germline V gives CDR1 SGHAT, CDR2 FQNNGV. There are 14 residues in the CDR3.

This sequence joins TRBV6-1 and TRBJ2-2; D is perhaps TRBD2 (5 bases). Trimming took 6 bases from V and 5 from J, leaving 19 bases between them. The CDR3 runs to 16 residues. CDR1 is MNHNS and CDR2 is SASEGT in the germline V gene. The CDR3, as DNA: TGTGCCAGCAGCCCTCTACAGAGGGCCAGGACCGGGGAGCTGTTTTTT. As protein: CASSPLQRARTGELFF.

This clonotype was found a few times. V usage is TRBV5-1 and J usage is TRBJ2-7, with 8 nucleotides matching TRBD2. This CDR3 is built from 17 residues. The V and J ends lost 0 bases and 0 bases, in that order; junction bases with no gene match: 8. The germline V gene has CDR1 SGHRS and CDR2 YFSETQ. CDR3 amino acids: CASSLGVPGLVSYEQYF. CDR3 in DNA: TGCGCCAGCAGCTTGGGAGTCCCGGGACTAGTCTCCTACGAGCAGTACTTC.

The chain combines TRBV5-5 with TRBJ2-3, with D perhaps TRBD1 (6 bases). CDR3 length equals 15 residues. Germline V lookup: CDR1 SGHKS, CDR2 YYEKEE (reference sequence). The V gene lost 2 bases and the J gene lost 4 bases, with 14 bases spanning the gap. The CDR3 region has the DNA TGTGCCAGCAGCTTTTACGGGGCAGGGGCAGATACGCAGTATTTT. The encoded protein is CASSFYGAGADTQYF.

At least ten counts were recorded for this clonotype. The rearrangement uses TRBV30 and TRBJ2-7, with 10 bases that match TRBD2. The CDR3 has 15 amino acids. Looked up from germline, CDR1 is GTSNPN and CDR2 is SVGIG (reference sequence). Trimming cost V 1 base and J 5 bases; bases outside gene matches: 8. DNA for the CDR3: TGTGCCTGGAGTGAGCTAGCGGGAGCTTGGAACGAGCAGTACTTC. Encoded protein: CAWSELAGAWNEQYF.

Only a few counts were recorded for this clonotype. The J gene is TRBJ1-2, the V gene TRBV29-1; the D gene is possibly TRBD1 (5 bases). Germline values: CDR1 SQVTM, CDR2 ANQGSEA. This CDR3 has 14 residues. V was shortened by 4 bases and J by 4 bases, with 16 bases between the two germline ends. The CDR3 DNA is TGCAGCGTTGCGGGGGAGGGATCGGGCTATGGCTACACCTTC. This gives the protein CSVAGEGSGYGYTF.

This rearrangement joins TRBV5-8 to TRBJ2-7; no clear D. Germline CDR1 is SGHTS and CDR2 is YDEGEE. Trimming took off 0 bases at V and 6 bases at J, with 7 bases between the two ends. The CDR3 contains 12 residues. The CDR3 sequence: CASSLVPAEQYF. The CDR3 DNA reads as TGTGCCAGCAGCTTGGTTCCGGCCGAGCAGTACTTC.

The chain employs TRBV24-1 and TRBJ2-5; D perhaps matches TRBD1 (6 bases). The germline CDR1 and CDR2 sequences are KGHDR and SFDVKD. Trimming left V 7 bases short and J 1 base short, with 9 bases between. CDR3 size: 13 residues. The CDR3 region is CATSTGSQETQYF. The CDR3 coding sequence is TGTGCCACCAGCACAGGGAGCCAAGAGACCCAGTACTTC.